This TCR beta chain was recorded in a study of shared clonotypes between healthy human individuals. Assay runs were performed at deep level. The repertoire was sequenced with immunoSEQ multiplex PCR; TCRdb's copy has only in-frame clones and lacks some. The sample contains roughly 480,000 clones, 79% of which appear only once. Recent acute infections and vaccinations were absent in the healthy HIV-negative adult donors. Genomic DNA from unsorted samples was obtained from about 88 million PBMCs (per sample). This CDR3 region has 17 residues. From germline, CDR1 is LNHDA and CDR2 SQIVND (reference sequence). V was pared by 5 bases and J by 2 bases, with 9 bases of the junction left unmatched.

The receptor's source is a woman in her forties in good health. Some clones in this sample may be carry-over from other donors' samples. Sequences were obtained from PBMCs. J is TRBJ1-5 and V is TRBV19; 10 nucleotides line up with TRBD1. CDR3 nucleotides: TGTGCCAGTAGTCCCCCGGGACAGGGGATGGGCAATCAGCCCCAGCATTTT. Its protein is CASSPPGQGMGNQPQHF.